These 10 T cell receptor beta chains originate from one sample sequenced in a study of cytotoxic CD8 clonotypes in ibrutinib-treated CLL. The data were produced by immunoSEQ multiplex PCR, yet TCRdb's version contains in-frame clones alone and is incomplete. The sample lists roughly 160,000 clones, more than 75% occurring once. The specimen was PBMCs, collected after 12 months of ibrutinib treatment. The receptor source for this set is a human donor with chronic lymphocytic leukemia.

This chain uses TRBV7-2 with TRBJ1-5, with D unclear. Germline V gene data show CDR1 as SGHTA and CDR2 as FQGNSA. V lost 4 bases, J lost 0 bases, and 13 bases lay in between. CDR3 length equals 16 residues. CDR3 amino acids: CASSSDSAHSNQPQHF. The CDR3 nucleotides read TGTGCCAGCAGCTCTGACTCGGCCCATAGCAATCAGCCCCAGCATTTT.

V and J are TRBV7-2 and TRBJ2-7, with 7 bases matching TRBD2. Germline lookup yields CDR1 SGHTA and CDR2 FQGNSA. V lost 5 bases to trimming and J lost 0 bases; unmatched junction nucleotides: 16. This CDR3 is 18 amino acids long. The CDR3 protein is CASSRRRGLADLSYEQYF. The CDR3 DNA is TGTGCCAGCAGCCGGAGGAGGGGTCTAGCGGATCTCTCCTACGAGCAGTACTTC.

This clone has only one observation. This chain uses TRBV18 with TRBJ2-7, with D possibly TRBD1 on 5 matching bases. This CDR3 is 17 amino acids long. The V end was cut by 6 bases, the J end by 0 bases, with 21 bases between. Per the germline V gene, CDR1 is KGHSH and CDR2 is LQKENI. The CDR3 nucleotides read TGTGCCAGCTCGCCTCAGAACGTACAGGCCGCCTCCTACGAGCAGTACTTC. Translation gives CASSPQNVQAASYEQYF. Using reference TRBV18 and TRBJ2-7 for the parts outside the CDR3, the full variable domain is NAGVMQNPRHLVRRRGQEARLRCSPMKGHSHVYWYRQLPEEGLKFMVYLQKENIIDESGMPKERFSAEFPKEGPSILRIQQVVRGDSAAYFCASSPQNVQAASYEQYFGPGTRLTVT.

The V and J genes are TRBV28 and TRBJ2-7; 16 bases fit TRBD2. Germline V lookup: CDR1 MDHEN, CDR2 SYDVKM. The CDR3 contains 17 residues. The J segment lost 4 bases and the V segment lost 2 bases, leaving 5 bases of the junction unmatched. The CDR3 nucleotides are TGTGCCAGCAGTTTAATAGGGACTAGCGGGAGGGCTTACGAGCAGTACTTC. This codes for CASSLIGTSGRAYEQYF.

The chain employs TRBV5-6 and TRBJ1-5; 7 bases agree with TRBD1. The CDR3 contains 16 residues. Looked up from germline, CDR1 is SGHDT and CDR2 is YYEEEE. Trimming at V came to 4 bases and at J to 3 bases, leaving 10 bases not matched to a gene. The CDR3 reads CASSIRGRTVNQPQHF. In DNA, the CDR3 is TGTGCCAGCAGCATTAGGGGGCGAACGGTCAATCAGCCCCAGCATTTT.

The CDR3, as DNA: TGTGCCAGCAGCCGAAGATCCCCTAGGGTATCGGCTAATGAAAAACTGTTTTTT. This translates into CASSRRSPRVSANEKLFF. The J gene is TRBJ1-4, the V gene TRBV11-2; D unresolved. V gave up 5 bases and J gave up 3 bases, with 22 bases separating them. Per the germline V gene, CDR1 is SGHAT and CDR2 is FQNNGV. The CDR3 is 18 amino acids.

V gene TRBV7-2 combines with J gene TRBJ2-7, with TRBD1 matching over 8 bases. There are 15 residues in the CDR3. Germline CDR1 is SGHTA and CDR2 is FQGNSA. V shed 4 bases and J 2 bases; nucleotides not matched to a gene: 7. CDR3 region: CASSYHPRGPYEQYF. CDR3 nucleotide sequence: TGTGCCAGCAGCTACCATCCCAGGGGGCCCTACGAGCAGTACTTC.

The genes are TRBV6-6 and TRBJ2-7; TRBD1 agrees at 8 bases. Germline V gene data show CDR1 as MNHNY and CDR2 as SVGAGI (reference sequence). V lost 0 bases and J lost 6; bases outside the gene matches: 4. This CDR3 comprises 14 residues. The CDR3 is CASSYSAGGLEQYF. The CDR3 nucleotides read TGTGCCAGCAGTTACTCGGCAGGGGGCCTCGAGCAGTACTTC.

The CDR3 here is CAWSAKGLAGGAQYF. CDR3 in DNA: TGTGCCTGGAGTGCAAAGGGACTAGCGGGGGGAGCGCAGTATTTT. The chain uses TRBV30 and TRBJ2-3, with 15 bases matching TRBD2. V lost 1 base and J lost 10; bases outside the gene matches: 6. Germline CDR1 and CDR2: GTSNPN and SVGIG (reference sequence). The CDR3 has 15 residues. The whole variable domain, filled in from reference TRBV30 and TRBJ2-3, reads SQTIHQWPATLVQPVGSPLSLECTVEGTSNPNLYWYRQAAGRGLQLLFYSVGIGQISSEVPQNLSASRPQDRQFILSSKKLLLSDSGFYLCAWSAKGLAGGAQYFGPGTRLTVL.

V usage is TRBV5-1 and J usage is TRBJ1-1; perhaps TRBD1 as D (5 bases). The CDR3 is made up of 17 amino acids. The V gene's germline CDR1 is SGHRS and CDR2 YFSETQ. Trimming cost V 0 bases and J 1 base, with 16 bases left between them. CDR3 region: CASSLAPGTGRNTEAFF. Here the CDR3 DNA reads TGCGCCAGCAGCTTGGCCCCTGGTACAGGTCGGAACACTGAAGCTTTCTTT.